Each of the 2 T cell receptor beta chains below was sequenced from the same sample in a study of cytomegalovirus exposure and HLA in healthy donors. Profiling relied on immunoSEQ multiplex PCR, and the TCRdb table lists in-frame clones only, not all of them. This sample has under 110,000 clones, with approximately 90% found just once. Input material: PBMCs. These receptors were collected from a woman between 18 and 29 years old in good health and CMV-seropositive.

This chain joins TRBV7-2 and TRBJ2-7; the match to TRBD2 covers 7 bases. This CDR3 has 14 residues. Germline CDR1 is SGHTA and CDR2 is FQGNSA. After removal of 5 bases from V and 2 bases from J, the junction contained 6 bases not matched to a gene. Written as DNA, the CDR3 is TGTGCCAGCAGCCTAAGCGGGGTCACCTACGAGCAGTACTTC. Protein product: CASSLSGVTYEQYF. The variable domain in full, completed from reference TRBV7-2 and TRBJ2-7, reads GAGVSQSPSNKVTEKGKDVELRCDPISGHTALYWYRQSLGQGLEFLIYFQGNSAPDKSGLPSDRFSAERTGGSVSTLTIQRTQQEDSAVYLCASSLSGVTYEQYFGPGTRLTVT.

The count of this clone is one. The chain combines TRBV6-4 with TRBJ2-7, with D possibly matching TRBD2 (6 bases). CDR1 is MRHNA, CDR2 SNTAGT, per germline. The CDR3 has 15 amino acids. Trimming removed 3 bases from V and 3 bases from J, with 15 bases in between. The DNA for the CDR3 is TGTGCCAGCAGTGAACTGGAGGGCCCTCTCTACGAGCAGTACTTC. It translates to CASSELEGPLYEQYF.